These 27 T cell receptor beta chains were sequenced from one sample in a study of metastatic and nonmetastatic thyroid tumors. From the PCR reads, TCRdb re-called clones with MiXCR. The table lists 15,000 or so clones, approximately 14% of them singletons. All patients were untreated before thyroid surgery. Sequences were obtained from blood. These receptor sequences come from a female donor with papillary thyroid cancer or a benign thyroid nodule (not recorded which). Some clones in this sample may be carry-over from other donors' samples.

This clone has ten or more counts. V is TRBV7-2 and J is TRBJ1-5; D is unclear. The CDR3 covers 13 residues. Germline CDR1 and CDR2: SGHTA and FQGNSA. V dropped 3 bases and J dropped 11 bases, with 14 bases sitting between them. The DNA of the CDR3 is TGTGCCAGCAGCTTGGACGCCCAACGGGCCCAGCATTTT. This gives the protein CASSLDAQRAQHF.

Within the sample, this clone is medium-sized (0.01 to 0.1%). This chain links TRBV28 with TRBJ1-1; 7 positions match TRBD1. This CDR3 contains 14 residues. Trimming cost V 3 bases and J 11 bases; bases outside gene matches: 12. The germline V gene has CDR1 MDHEN and CDR2 SYDVKM. CDR3 DNA: TGTGCCAGCAGTTTTTTAGGCCAGGGGGATTTGGCTTTCTTT. Its translation: CASSFLGQGDLAFF.

The V call is TRBV19, the J call TRBJ2-7; tentative D call: TRBD2 (5 bases). There are 13 residues in the CDR3. Trimming took 3 bases from V and 4 from J, leaving 10 bases between them. Germline values: CDR1 LNHDA, CDR2 SQIVND (reference sequence). CDR3 DNA: TGTGCCAGTAGTATTAGTGGGAGTTACGAGCAGTACTTC. Residues: CASSISGSYEQYF.

This clone was counted many times. At one end the junction does not follow the germline gene, possibly because of a read error. The rearrangement uses TRBV6-5 and TRBJ1-1; the D is unclear. Germline assignment: CDR1 MNHEY and CDR2 SVGAGI. This CDR3 has 15 residues. The CDR3 spells CASSYLGRQNTEASF. The CDR3 region has the DNA TGTGCCAGCAGTTACCTAGGACGTCAGAACACTGAAGCTTCCTTT.

This clone was picked up many times. The rearrangement links TRBV7-9 to TRBJ2-2; D is uncertain. This CDR3 is 15 amino acids long. Germline V gives CDR1 SEHNR, CDR2 FQNEAQ (reference sequence). Trimming cost V 4 bases and J 2 bases, with 11 bases left between them. The CDR3 sequence is CASSYETRNTGELFF. DNA for the CDR3: TGTGCCAGCAGCTACGAGACCCGTAACACCGGGGAGCTGTTTTTT.

This clone was observed at least ten times. The J gene is TRBJ2-7, the V gene TRBV7-2; weak D call: TRBD2 (6 bases). The V gene's germline CDR1 is SGHTA and CDR2 FQGNSA. The ends were cut back, 4 bases at V and 0 bases at J, with 16 bases in the middle. This CDR3 contains 16 residues. CDR3 sequence (DNA): TGTGCCAGCAGCTCCGCGGCCACTAGCACCTCCTACGAGCAGTACTTC. This gives the protein CASSSAATSTSYEQYF.

This clone was seen at least ten times. This chain links TRBV5-1 with TRBJ2-3, with D perhaps TRBD2 (6 bases). V was shortened by 4 bases and J by 1 base, with 10 bases between the two germline ends. Looked up from germline, CDR1 is SGHRS and CDR2 is YFSETQ. The CDR3 is made up of 14 amino acids. The CDR3 nucleotides are TGCGCCAGCAGCGTGGAGGGTCGCACAGATACGCAGTATTTT. It encodes CASSVEGRTDTQYF.

This clone was found many times. The J gene is TRBJ1-3, the V gene TRBV9; D is perhaps TRBD1 (5 bases). Germline loops: CDR1 SGDLS, CDR2 YYNGEE. The V gene lost 0 bases and the J gene lost 1 base, with 11 bases spanning the gap. This CDR3 comprises 16 residues. Here the CDR3 DNA reads TGTGCCAGCAGCGTAGTCTCCGGGGGATCTGGAAACACCATATATTTT. This sequence encodes CASSVVSGGSGNTIYF.

This clone has at least ten counts. The rearrangement uses TRBV5-4 and TRBJ1-6; 11 bases fit TRBD1. The CDR3 totals 15 residues. Germline CDR1 and CDR2: SGHNT and YYREEE (reference sequence). Unmatched junction bases numbered 6, after V lost 4 bases and J lost 9 bases. Here the CDR3 DNA reads TGTGCCAGCAGCGGGACAGGGGGGACGCCTTCACCCCTCCACTTT. Translation gives CASSGTGGTPSPLHF.

In this sample, this clone is medium-sized. The chain employs TRBV10-1 and TRBJ2-5; tentatively, D is TRBD1 or TRBD2 (5 bases each). Germline CDR1 is WNHNN and CDR2 is SYGVQD (reference sequence). This CDR3 has 13 amino acids. V lost 4 bases, J lost 5 bases, and 11 bases lay in between. In DNA form, the CDR3 reads TGCGCCAGCAGTGTCCAGGGCGGGGAGACCCAGTACTTC. Its protein product is CASSVQGGETQYF.

This clone appeared many times. The rearrangement joins TRBV5-5 to TRBJ2-5; possibly TRBD2 for D (5 bases). CDR3 size: 11 residues. The V gene lost 4 bases and the J gene lost 7 bases, with 8 bases spanning the gap. Germline assignment: CDR1 SGHKS and CDR2 YYEKEE (reference sequence). In DNA, the CDR3 is TGTGCCAGCAGCCTCGAGGGGACCCAGTACTTC. Translation gives CASSLEGTQYF.

This clone showed up many times. The chain combines TRBV5-1 with TRBJ1-1; 8 bases are shared with TRBD1. CDR3 size: 15 residues. The V gene's germline CDR1 is SGHRS and CDR2 YFSETQ. V lost 2 bases and J lost 4; bases outside the gene matches: 7. This chain's CDR3 is CASSFGQGLGTEAFF. The CDR3 DNA sequence: TGCGCCAGCAGCTTCGGACAGGGTTTGGGCACTGAAGCTTTCTTT.

This clone was observed many times. The genes are TRBV10-3 and TRBJ2-7; 7 bases fit TRBD2. Trimming at V came to 3 bases and at J to 1 base, leaving 21 bases not matched to a gene. In germline, CDR1 is ENHRY, CDR2 SYGVKD. The CDR3 extends over 20 amino acids. CDR3 sequence (DNA): TGTGCCATCAGTGAAGGCAGCCCGGGGGGTGGGGGAGCGGGTTCCTACGAGCAGTACTTC. Translated: CAISEGSPGGGGAGSYEQYF.

In this sample, this clone turned up many times. This chain links TRBV29-1 with TRBJ1-2; D call uncertain. Trimming removed 1 base at V and 5 bases at J, with 8 bases between. The V gene's germline CDR1 is SQVTM and CDR2 ANQGSEA. The CDR3 loop spans 12 amino acids. The CDR3 spells CSVEGRTYGYTF. In DNA, the CDR3 is TGCAGCGTTGAAGGGCGAACTTATGGCTACACCTTC.

Many counts were recorded for this clone. A much larger clone is a single base away; this may be a read error. The chain uses TRBV10-1 and TRBJ1-1; 8 bases align to TRBD1. The CDR3 loop spans 13 amino acids. The germline V gene encodes CDR1 WNHNN and CDR2 SYGVQD (reference sequence). CDR3 in DNA: TGCGCCAGCAGTGACTCCCCAGGGGGCGAAGCTTCCTTT. Its protein is CASSDSPGGEASF.

This clone showed up just a few times. Its ends do not fully match the called genes, so a read error is possible. V is TRBV6-9 and J is TRBJ2-7; possibly TRBD1 for D (5 bases). The CDR3 runs 15 residues. Germline assignment: CDR1 MNHGY and CDR2 SVAAGI. In DNA, the CDR3 is TGCGCCAGCAGCCCCTACAGGACGACGAAAGGCGAGCAGTACTTC. It is translated as CASSPYRTTKGEQYF.

This clone was picked up many times. This rearrangement joins TRBV30 to TRBJ1-2; D is possibly TRBD1 (6 bases). Germline V gene lookup returns CDR1 GTSNPN and CDR2 SVGIG (reference sequence). The germline V and J ends were trimmed by 1 base and 7 bases, with 10 bases remaining between them. The CDR3 runs 12 residues. CDR3 nucleotide sequence: TGTGCCTGGAGTGCCATGGGGGCTGGCTACACCTTC. It translates to CAWSAMGAGYTF.

This clone has at least ten counts. The chain is built from TRBV6-2 or TRBV6-3 and TRBJ2-5; D could derive from TRBD1 or TRBD2 (5 bases each). The CDR3 sequence is 14 residues long. The germline gives CDR1 MNHEY, CDR2 SVGEGT. The V end was cut by 7 bases, the J end by 5 bases, with 17 bases between. CDR3 region: CASNDWGFVETQYF. The CDR3 DNA sequence: TGTGCCAGCAACGACTGGGGGTTTGTGGAGACCCAGTACTTC.

This clone was detected many times. CDR3 in DNA: TGTGCCAGCTCACCGGGAGGGGCTAGGAACTATGGCTACACCTTC. Encoded protein: CASSPGGARNYGYTF. The J gene is TRBJ1-2, the V gene TRBV18; D is perhaps TRBD1 (5 bases). CDR1 is KGHSH, CDR2 LQKENI, per germline. V shed 3 bases and J shed 2 bases, with 13 bases lying between them. This CDR3 region has 15 residues.

The sample holds many counts of this clone. In DNA form, the CDR3 reads TGTGCCAGCAGCTATTCGGGACAGAGGTACCAAGAGACCCAGTACTTC. It translates to CASSYSGQRYQETQYF. This chain joins TRBV11-2 and TRBJ2-5; TRBD1 matches 7 bases. The J segment lost 0 bases and the V segment lost 4 bases, leaving 8 bases of the junction unmatched. Germline V gene data show CDR1 as SGHAT and CDR2 as FQNNGV. The CDR3 consists of 16 residues.

Details on this clone: Possible read error: a much larger clone is one base away. V usage is TRBV2 and J usage is TRBJ1-1; D gene ambiguous. From germline, CDR1 is SNHLY and CDR2 FYNNEI. The CDR3 runs to 13 residues. Trimming took off 2 bases at V and 4 bases at J, with 8 bases between the two ends. The CDR3 DNA reads as TGTGCCAGCAGTGAATCACGATTCACTGAAGCTTTCTTT. Protein product: CASSESRFTEAFF.

This clone came up many times. Within the sample, other DNA sequences also encode this same CDR3. The chain recombines TRBV4-2 with TRBJ2-1; D possibly corresponds to TRBD2 (5 bases). This CDR3 has 16 residues. CDR1 LGHNA and CDR2 YNFKEQ come from the germline V gene. Trimming left V 0 bases short and J 5 bases short, with 14 bases between. CDR3 sequence (DNA): TGTGCCAGCAGCCAAGATCGATTGGCGGGCCACAATGAGCAGTTCTTC. Its protein product is CASSQDRLAGHNEQFF.

This clone was seen more than once but under ten times. This sequence may be a read error, since a much larger clone differs from it by one base. V and J are TRBV10-2 and TRBJ2-6; D gene ambiguous. CDR3 length equals 15 residues. Germline assignment: CDR1 WSHSY and CDR2 SAAADI. This CDR3 is CASSDTGSGSNVLTF. CDR3 DNA: TGCGCCAGCAGTGATACCGGCTCTGGGTCCAATGTCCTGACTTTC.

In its sample, this clone is medium-sized. This chain connects TRBV27 to TRBJ2-1; tentatively, D is TRBD2 (6 bases). The CDR3 sequence is 15 residues long. V shed 3 bases and J shed 1 base, with 10 bases lying between them. Germline V gene sequence: CDR1 MNHEY, CDR2 SMNVEV (reference sequence). DNA of the CDR3: TGTGCCAGCAGTTTTGGGGGGAGATCCTACAATGAGCAGTTCTTC. This encodes CASSFGGRSYNEQFF.

This clone was recorded many times. This rearrangement joins TRBV9 to TRBJ2-1; D is uncertain. Looked up from germline, CDR1 is SGDLS and CDR2 is YYNGEE. The CDR3 sequence is 15 residues long. V was shortened by 1 base and J by 2 bases, with 10 bases between the two germline ends. The CDR3, as DNA: TGTGCCAGCAGCGTATCCAGCGCGACCTACAATGAGCAGTTCTTC. It encodes CASSVSSATYNEQFF.

In its sample, this clone ranks as medium-sized (0.01 to 0.1%). The J gene is TRBJ1-1, the V gene TRBV6-4; D is unresolved. Deletions cut 2 bases from V and 7 bases from J, with 11 bases between. Germline V CDR1 and CDR2: MRHNA, SNTAGT. The CDR3 consists of 13 residues. The CDR3, as DNA: TGTGCCAGCAGTGACGGGGAGCGGGGTGAAGCTTTCTTT. Protein product: CASSDGERGEAFF.

In its sample, this clone was seen many times. The chain carries TRBV4-1 and TRBJ1-1; possible D gene TRBD1, 5 bases. The V gene's germline CDR1 is MGHRA and CDR2 YSYEKL. Trimming shortened V by 4 bases and J by 0 bases, and 6 bases separated the two germline ends. This CDR3 comprises 13 residues. CDR3 sequence reads: CASSRQLNTEAFF. The CDR3 coding sequence is TGCGCCAGCAGCCGACAGCTGAACACTGAAGCTTTCTTT.